This TCR beta chain is from a study of blood T cell repertoires in COVID-19 (dated by TCRdb to 2020 to 2022). Regarding the research as a whole: Collaborator samples came from the United States, Italy and Spain and covered acute and convalescent phases of COVID-19. The material from the prospective study consisted of cDNA or gDNA derived from T cells, B-cell-depleted T cells, or PBMCs. The dataset comprised deeply sampled blood TCRbeta repertoires from subjects exposed to, actively infected with, or recovered from COVID-19. The repertoires were made available in a free public database intended to serve as a resource for research on the immune response to SARS-CoV-2. The samples were drawn from the first 160 participants of the ongoing ImmuneRACE study and from 1,254 subjects provided by 6 global collaborators. Nearly every sample came with metadata listing a de-identified subject ID, COVID-19 status, age in years and sex. Where available, HLA class I and class II types were taken from metadata supplied by the sample provider and were not determined by assay-based typing. Overall study outcomes, separate from this receptor: The quantity of clinical and demographic metadata differed by source and by participant and was supplied without curation.

TCRbeta CDR3 regions were amplified from genomic DNA by means of the immunoSEQ Assay, a bias-controlled multiplex PCR. From the authors' description of their analysis: The number of nucleated cells in each sample was estimated from the amplification of reference gene primers within the assay. To quantify the absolute abundance of each unique TCRbeta CDR3 rearrangement, sequence reads were collapsed and filtered. For each sample, productive Simpson clonality was calculated as the square root of Simpson's diversity index across productive rearrangements. TCRdb carries this immuneACCESS record with in-frame sequences only. Its versions omit some clonotypes, under half of them owing to an unresolved V gene in the studies checked, with the rest unexplained. V, J and clone size derive from that table, while D and trimming were established from the DNA sequence. In this sample the table shows some 380,000 clones, roughly four fifths of which occur a single time. More than 1% of the sample is in the top ten clones.

Each collaborating institution followed its own protocols to collect whole blood in K2EDTA tubes. For TCRbeta analysis, collaborator samples were shipped as frozen whole blood, as isolated PBMCs, or as DNA extracted from either sample type. V is pared back by 2 bases and J by 0 bases, with 14 bases lying between the germline termini. CDR1 and CDR2 are drawn from the germline V gene (reference sequence): SGHNT, YYREEE. The CDR3 measures 16 amino acids from cysteine to phenylalanine. The CDR3 DNA has 48 bases and is translated from base 1. As to this clone: It lacks a known antigen. No base qualities exist here, and no much larger clone lies one base off it.

Sequencing was carried out using peripheral blood. The origin of this receptor is a human donor with acute or convalescent COVID-19. The donor label of this sample is uncertain. The V and J genes are TRBV5-4 and TRBJ1-1; no D gene call is confident. The nucleotide sequence is given as TGTGCCAGCAGCTTCGGTCACCAGGTGATGAACACTGAAGCTTTCTTT. Its coded protein is CASSFGHQVMNTEAFF.